The TCR beta chain under discussion was sequenced for a study of TIL therapy for anti-PD-1-resistant metastatic lung cancer. Sequencing used immunoSEQ v3. Profiled with immunoSEQ multiplex PCR; TCRdb holds only in-frame clones, not every one. The table has under 35,000 clones, 74% seen once; the top ten hold about 3%. Trimming cost V 6 bases and J 4 bases, with 13 bases left between them. CDR3 length: 13 amino acids. Per the germline V gene, CDR1 is GTSNPN and CDR2 is SVGIG (reference sequence). Time point of the sample: pre-treatment sample, taken before nivolumab and TIL therapy. The starting material was blood, obtained at baseline. The genes are TRBV30 and TRBJ1-5; D is perhaps TRBD1 (5 bases). The sequence was obtained from a woman aged 30-79 years with non-small cell lung cancer. The CDR3 region has the DNA TGTGCCTGTGGGGCAGGGCTGAATCAGCCCCAGCATTTT. Translated, it gives CACGAGLNQPQHF. The whole variable domain, filled in from reference TRBV30 and TRBJ1-5, reads SQTIHQWPATLVQPVGSPLSLECTVEGTSNPNLYWYRQAAGRGLQLLFYSVGIGQISSEVPQNLSASRPQDRQFILSSKKLLLSDSGFYLCACGAGLNQPQHFGDGTRLSIL.